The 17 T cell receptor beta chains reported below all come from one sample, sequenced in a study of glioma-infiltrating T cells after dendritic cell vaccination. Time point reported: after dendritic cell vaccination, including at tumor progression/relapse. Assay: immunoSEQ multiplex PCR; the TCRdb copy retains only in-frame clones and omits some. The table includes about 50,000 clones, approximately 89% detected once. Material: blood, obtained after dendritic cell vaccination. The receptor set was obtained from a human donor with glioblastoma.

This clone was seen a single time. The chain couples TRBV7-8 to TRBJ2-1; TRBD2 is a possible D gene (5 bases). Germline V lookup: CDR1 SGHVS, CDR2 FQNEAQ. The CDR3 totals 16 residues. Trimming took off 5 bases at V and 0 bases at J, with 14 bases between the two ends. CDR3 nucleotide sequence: TGTGCCAGCAGCCCTTATGGGGAGAGCTCCTACAATGAGCAGTTCTTC. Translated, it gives CASSPYGESSYNEQFF.

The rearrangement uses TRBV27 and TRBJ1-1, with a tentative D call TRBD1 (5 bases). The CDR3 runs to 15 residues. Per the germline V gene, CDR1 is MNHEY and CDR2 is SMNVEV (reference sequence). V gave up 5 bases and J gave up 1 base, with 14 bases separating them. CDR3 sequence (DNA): TGTGCCAGCAGTCCGCAGGGTGTTACGAACACTGAAGCTTTCTTT. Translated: CASSPQGVTNTEAFF.

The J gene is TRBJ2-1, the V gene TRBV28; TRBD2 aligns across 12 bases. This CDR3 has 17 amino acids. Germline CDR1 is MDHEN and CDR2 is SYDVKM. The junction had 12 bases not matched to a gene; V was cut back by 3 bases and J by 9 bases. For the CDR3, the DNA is TGTGCCAGCAGTTTTTTAACTAGCGGGAGGATTTATGGTGAGCAGTTCTTC. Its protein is CASSFLTSGRIYGEQFF.

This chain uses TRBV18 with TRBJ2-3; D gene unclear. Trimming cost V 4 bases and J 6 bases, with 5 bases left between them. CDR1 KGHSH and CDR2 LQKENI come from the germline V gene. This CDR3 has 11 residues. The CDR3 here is CASSQHDTQYF. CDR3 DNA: TGTGCCAGCTCACAACACGATACGCAGTATTTT.

Here the CDR3 reads CAWMSGGYYEQYF. The CDR3 coding sequence is TGTGCCTGGATGAGTGGGGGGTACTACGAGCAGTACTTC. The V gene is TRBV30, the J gene TRBJ2-7; a possible D gene is TRBD2 (6 bases). The V end lost 4 bases, the J end lost 3 bases, and 13 bases lay between the germline ends. From germline, CDR1 is GTSNPN and CDR2 SVGIG (reference sequence). The CDR3 runs 13 residues.

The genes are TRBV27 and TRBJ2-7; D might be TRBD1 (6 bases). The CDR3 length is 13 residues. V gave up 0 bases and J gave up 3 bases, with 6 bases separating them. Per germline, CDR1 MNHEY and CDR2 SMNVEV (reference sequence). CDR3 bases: TGTGCCAGCAGTTTATCGGACAGCTACGAGCAGTACTTC. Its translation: CASSLSDSYEQYF.

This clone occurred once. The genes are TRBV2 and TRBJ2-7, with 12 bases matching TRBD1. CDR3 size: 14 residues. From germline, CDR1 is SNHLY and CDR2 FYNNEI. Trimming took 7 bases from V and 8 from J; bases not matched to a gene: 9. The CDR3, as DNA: TGTGCCAGCACTGCGGGACAGGGGGCAAGTCAGCAGTACTTC. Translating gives CASTAGQGASQQYF. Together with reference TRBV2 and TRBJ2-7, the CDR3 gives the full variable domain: EPEVTQTPSHQVTQMGQEVILRCVPISNHLYFYWYRQILGQKVEFLVSFYNNEISEKSEIFDDQFSVERPDGSNFTLKIRSTKLEDSAMYFCASTAGQGASQQYFGPGTRLTVT.

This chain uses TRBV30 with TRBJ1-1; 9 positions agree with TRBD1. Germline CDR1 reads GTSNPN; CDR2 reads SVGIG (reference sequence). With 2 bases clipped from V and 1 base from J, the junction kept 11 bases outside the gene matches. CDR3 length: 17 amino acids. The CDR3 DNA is TGTGCCTGGAGTCCTACCGGGACAGGGCTTTGGAACACTGAAGCTTTCTTT. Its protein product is CAWSPTGTGLWNTEAFF. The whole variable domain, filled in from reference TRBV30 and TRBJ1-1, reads SQTIHQWPATLVQPVGSPLSLECTVEGTSNPNLYWYRQAAGRGLQLLFYSVGIGQISSEVPQNLSASRPQDRQFILSSKKLLLSDSGFYLCAWSPTGTGLWNTEAFFGQGTRLTVV.

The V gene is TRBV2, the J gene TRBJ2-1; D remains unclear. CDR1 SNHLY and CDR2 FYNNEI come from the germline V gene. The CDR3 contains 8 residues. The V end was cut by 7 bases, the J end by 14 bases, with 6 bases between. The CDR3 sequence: CASTSEFF. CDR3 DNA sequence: TGTGCCAGCACCTCGGAGTTCTTC.

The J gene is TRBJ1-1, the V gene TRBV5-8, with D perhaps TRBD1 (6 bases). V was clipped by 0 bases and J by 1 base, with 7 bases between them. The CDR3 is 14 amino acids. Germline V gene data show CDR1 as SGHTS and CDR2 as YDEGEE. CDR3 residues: CASSLGTANTEAFF. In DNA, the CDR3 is TGTGCCAGCAGCTTGGGGACAGCGAACACTGAAGCTTTCTTT.

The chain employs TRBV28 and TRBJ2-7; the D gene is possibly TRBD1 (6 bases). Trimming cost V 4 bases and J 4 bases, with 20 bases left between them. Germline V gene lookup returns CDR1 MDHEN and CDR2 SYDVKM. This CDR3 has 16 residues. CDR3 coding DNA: TGTGCCAGCAGTTGGAACAGGGTCCCCTCCCCTTACGAGCAGTACTTC. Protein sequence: CASSWNRVPSPYEQYF.

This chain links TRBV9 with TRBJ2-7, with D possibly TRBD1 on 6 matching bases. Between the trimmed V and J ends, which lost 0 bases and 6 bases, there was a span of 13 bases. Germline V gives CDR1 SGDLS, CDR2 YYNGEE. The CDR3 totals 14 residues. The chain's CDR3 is CASSVDRDSSEQYF. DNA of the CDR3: TGTGCCAGCAGCGTAGACAGGGATTCGAGCGAGCAGTACTTC. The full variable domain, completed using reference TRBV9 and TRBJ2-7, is DSGVTQTPKHLITATGQRVTLRCSPRSGDLSVYWYQQSLDQGLQFLIQYYNGEERAKGNILERFSAQQFPDLHSELNLSSLELGDSALYFCASSVDRDSSEQYFGPGTRLTVT.

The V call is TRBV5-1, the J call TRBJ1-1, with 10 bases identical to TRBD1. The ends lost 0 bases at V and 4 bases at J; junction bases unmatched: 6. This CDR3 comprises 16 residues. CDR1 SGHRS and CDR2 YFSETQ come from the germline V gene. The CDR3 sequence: CASSLGQGAWGTEAFF. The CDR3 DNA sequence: TGCGCCAGCAGCTTGGGACAGGGGGCGTGGGGCACTGAAGCTTTCTTT.

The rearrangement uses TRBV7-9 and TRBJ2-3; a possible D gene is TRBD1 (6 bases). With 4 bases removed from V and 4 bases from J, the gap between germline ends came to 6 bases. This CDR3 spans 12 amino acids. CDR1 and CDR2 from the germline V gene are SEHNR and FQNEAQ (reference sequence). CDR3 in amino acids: CASSWGPDTQYF. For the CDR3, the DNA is TGTGCCAGCAGCTGGGGGCCAGATACGCAGTATTTT.

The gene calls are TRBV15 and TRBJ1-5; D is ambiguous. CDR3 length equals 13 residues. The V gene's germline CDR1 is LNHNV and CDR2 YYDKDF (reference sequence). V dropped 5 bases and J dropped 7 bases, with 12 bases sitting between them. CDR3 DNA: TGTGCCACCAGCCTGCGGGGTCAGCAGCCCCAGCATTTT. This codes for CATSLRGQQPQHF.

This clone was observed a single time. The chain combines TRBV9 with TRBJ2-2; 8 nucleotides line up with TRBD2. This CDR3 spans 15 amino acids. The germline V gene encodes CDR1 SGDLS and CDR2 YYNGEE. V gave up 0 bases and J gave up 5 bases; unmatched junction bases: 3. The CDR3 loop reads CASSVVSGNTGELFF. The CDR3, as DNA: TGTGCCAGCAGCGTAGTTAGCGGGAATACCGGGGAGCTGTTTTTT.

This chain's CDR3 is CASSMGGTGGRQPQHF. The CDR3 nucleotides are TGTGCCAGTAGTATGGGCGGGACAGGGGGCAGGCAGCCCCAGCATTTT. This sequence joins TRBV19 and TRBJ1-5, with 12 bases identical to TRBD1. CDR3 length: 16 amino acids. The junction had 7 bases not matched to a gene; V was cut back by 3 bases and J by 7 bases. Germline assignment: CDR1 LNHDA and CDR2 SQIVND (reference sequence).